The clone carrying this TCR beta chain was counted between two and nine times. Its antigen is still unknown. The read stops 3 residues short of the end of the CDR3; the missing end is completed from the germline J gene. The V gene's germline CDR1 is MNHEY and CDR2 SVGEGT. This CDR3 is built from 17 residues. The junction had 8 bases not matched to a gene; V was cut back by 0 bases and J by 7 bases. Blood samples were heparinized, about 4.5 to 8.5 ml per donor. This sample is drawn from a study of T cell clonality in common variable immunodeficiency. Findings of the study overall: Fewer TCRbeta clones were shared among CVID subjects than controls.

Sequencing used immunoSEQ multiplex PCR; TCRdb keeps in-frame clones, though not all of them. The repertoire has roughly 79,000 clones, none seen only once; the ten largest take 0.75% to 1%. This clonotype was sampled from a person aged 18 to 75 in good health. The sample taken for sequencing was peripheral blood mononuclear cells. The rearrangement joins TRBV6-2 or TRBV6-3 to TRBJ1-6; 8 nucleotides align to TRBD1. The CDR3 bases that were read are TGTGCCAGCAGTTACTCGCGGCAGGGGGCGCAAAATTCACCC. Amino acids: CASSYSRQGAQNSP. The entire CDR3 is CASSYSRQGAQNSPLHF.